The next 5 T cell receptor beta chains were all read from a single sample in a study of blood T cells in healthy people across ages (dated by TCRdb to 2013 to 2016). Libraries were made using 5' RACE. The listed sequencing device is Illumina HiSeq 2500. The second PCR ran for roughly 6 to 11 cycles and used a J-beta primer mix along with a sample-barcoded 5' primer. TCRdb handled the public reads itself, with Q25 trimming in fastp and clone calling in MiXCR, and kept productive beta chains. Rows with a matching CDR3 protein are joined into one entry that keeps the most common DNA and genes. A total of some 920,000 distinct CDR3 sequences appear in this sample, roughly 51% of them only once. The leading ten clones occupy over 20% of the sample. The sample taken for sequencing was blood. All receptors derive from a woman aged 55-70 years in good health.

The sample holds many counts of this clonotype. The chain carries TRBV28 and TRBJ2-5; 7 bases are a match to TRBD2. With V trimmed by 4 bases and J by 6 bases, 20 bases remained unmatched. Germline V gives CDR1 MDHEN, CDR2 SYDVKM. The CDR3 has 18 amino acids. The CDR3 is CASSSDLSASGTGKTQYF. The CDR3 DNA follows: TGTGCCAGCAGTTCTGATCTATCTGCTAGCGGAACGGGGAAGACCCAGTACTTC.

This clonotype was counted between two and nine times. The gene calls are TRBV21-1 and TRBJ2-7; TRBD2, as called in the table, went unchecked against the DNA. TRBV21-1 represents a pseudogene. CDR3 length: 18 amino acids. The CDR3, as DNA: TGTGCCAGCAGCAAAGTTGGTGGGAGGGAACTAGGCTCCTACGAGCAGTACTTC. It encodes CASSKVGGRELGSYEQYF.

This clonotype has a single count. An end of the junction does not agree with germline; a read error may underlie this. The chain has TRBV30 and TRBJ2-5, with a possible D match to TRBD2 (6 bases). The CDR3 runs 12 residues. Germline V lookup: CDR1 GTSNPN, CDR2 SVGIG (reference sequence). CDR3 bases: TGCGCCTGGAGTCCGGGACTCTCGGGGCAGTACTTC. Protein: CAWSPGLSGQYF.

The J gene is TRBJ2-5, the V gene TRBV3-1; TRBD2 matches at 7 bases. The trim removed 0 bases at V and 2 bases at J, leaving 12 bases unmatched. The CDR3 runs 18 residues. Germline CDR1 reads LGHDT; CDR2 reads YNNKEL (reference sequence). CDR3 loop: CASSQEKRELAAQETQYF. In DNA form, the CDR3 reads TGTGCCAGCAGCCAAGAGAAGCGTGAGCTAGCGGCGCAAGAGACCCAGTACTTC.

The DNA for the CDR3 is TGCAGTGCTAGAGATCCAGCGGGGCCCTCCTACAATGAGCAGTTCTTC. Translation: CSARDPAGPSYNEQFF. The chain recombines TRBV20-1 with TRBJ2-1; 7 nucleotides agree with TRBD2. Germline V gene data show CDR1 as DFQATT and CDR2 as SNEGSKA (reference sequence). The CDR3 length is 16 residues. The V gene end was trimmed by 0 bases and the J gene end by 0 bases; junction bases not matched to a gene: 5.